Sequencing of this T cell receptor (beta chain) was carried out in a study of T cell changes during pregnancy in multiple sclerosis. Deletions cut 4 bases from V and 1 base from J, with 7 bases between. Germline V gene sequence: CDR1 MNHNS, CDR2 SASEGT. The CDR3 loop spans 13 amino acids. Produced via immunoSEQ multiplex PCR; TCRdb's table is partial and in-frame only. The table includes fewer than 90,000 clones, 80% to 95% detected once. The receptor comes from a female donor in good health, enrolled as a control in a pregnancy study. V and J are TRBV6-1 and TRBJ1-1; D perhaps matches TRBD1 (5 bases). The sample in question was peripheral blood, obtained in the third trimester of pregnancy. This CDR3 is CASSGQWNTEAFF. The CDR3 DNA is TGTGCCAGCAGTGGACAGTGGAACACTGAAGCTTTCTTT.